This T cell receptor (beta chain) was profiled in a study of CD8+ T cells in alopecia areata. Study-level points and caveats: Scalp clonality, along with expanded CD8+ clones among the top 100, was significantly decreased by tofacitinib.

As for treatment: oral pan-JAK inhibitor, 5-10 mg twice daily. The study team obtained lesional scalp punch biopsies and peripheral blood from alopecia areata patients. Germline V lookup: CDR1 GTSNPN, CDR2 SVGIG (reference sequence). The CDR3 loop spans 13 amino acids. Trimming stripped 6 bases from V and 7 bases from J, with 18 bases between. Extracted RNA was reverse transcribed into cDNA, the sequencing template. TCRdb's copy holds only in-frame clones and misses some; the assay was immunoSEQ multiplex PCR. Here the sample spans fewer than 250,000 clones, about 40% being singletons. As regards this clone: Its antigen remains unidentified.

The gene calls are TRBV30 and TRBJ1-1; D is uncertain. The receptor was derived from a human donor with alopecia areata. The sample was CD4+ T cells sorted from blood, taken around week 37, from a patient treated with tofacitinib. This chain's CDR3 is CACQTSNGVEAFF. The DNA for the CDR3 is TGTGCCTGTCAGACAAGCAATGGAGTTGAAGCTTTCTTT.